This entry is about one T cell receptor beta chain. This sample was included in a study of blood T cell repertoires in COVID-19. For the study at large: The study drew acute and convalescent COVID-19 samples from the United States, Italy and Spain. T cells, B-cell-depleted T cells, or PBMCs supplied cDNA or gDNA.

Authors' processing steps: How many nucleated cells were present was estimated from reference gene primer amplification. Clones were sequenced by immunoSEQ multiplex PCR, and TCRdb holds only the in-frame ones, with some missing. V and J calls and clone size come straight from that table; D and trimming were deduced from the DNA. The sample has 35,000 to 45,000 clones, 85% to 90% seen once. The germline gives CDR1 GTSNPN, CDR2 SVGIG (reference sequence). Trimming pared 3 bases from V and 1 base from J, leaving 10 bases between. This CDR3 contains 14 residues. This chain links TRBV30 with TRBJ1-3; tentatively, D is TRBD1 (6 bases). This TCR derives from a man between 65 and 80 years old with acute or convalescent COVID-19. The sample was peripheral blood. DNA for the CDR3: TGTGCCTGGAGCCTTACAGGGTCTGGAAACACCATATATTTT. Encoded protein: CAWSLTGSGNTIYF. Supplemented by reference TRBV30 and TRBJ1-3, the full variable domain reads SQTIHQWPATLVQPVGSPLSLECTVEGTSNPNLYWYRQAAGRGLQLLFYSVGIGQISSEVPQNLSASRPQDRQFILSSKKLLLSDSGFYLCAWSLTGSGNTIYFGEGSWLTVV.